Listed here are 26 T cell receptor beta chains from one sample, sequenced in a study of spatial heterogeneity in lung cancer. TCRdb analysed the 5' RACE reads with MiXCR anew, one entry per CDR3 protein. Seen here are some 7,200 distinct CDR3 sequences, around 9.7% observed once, and the top ten hold about 24%. Time point denoted: sample taken at primary tumor resection. Sequencing used normal lung tissue next to the tumor, obtained at surgery. These receptors originate from a male donor with early-stage non-small cell lung cancer.

By share of the sample, this clonotype is medium-sized. The chain recombines TRBV24-1 with TRBJ2-2; D unclear. V was shortened by 3 bases and J by 1 base, with 8 bases between the two germline ends. This CDR3 comprises 15 residues. CDR1 is KGHDR, CDR2 SFDVKD, per germline. The CDR3: CATSDRALNTGELFF. The CDR3 DNA follows: TGTGCCACCAGTGATCGAGCGTTGAACACCGGGGAGCTGTTTTTT.

This clonotype was seen many times. The chain has TRBV5-1 and TRBJ2-3, with 8 positions matching TRBD1. Trimming at V came to 0 bases and at J to 6 bases, leaving 12 bases not matched to a gene. CDR1 and CDR2 (germline): SGHRS, YFSETQ. The CDR3 runs to 17 residues. The CDR3: CASSLVFTRGRQDTQYF. CDR3 DNA: TGCGCCAGCAGCTTGGTGTTTACCAGGGGGCGGCAGGATACGCAGTATTTT.

In its sample, this clonotype was seen many times. The rearrangement joins TRBV7-9 to TRBJ2-1; perhaps TRBD2 as D (6 bases). The V and J ends lost 1 base and 9 bases respectively, with 16 bases between them. CDR1 is SEHNR, CDR2 FQNEAQ, per germline (reference sequence). The length of the CDR3 is 15 residues. CDR3 sequence (DNA): TGTGCCAGCAGCTTAGAATTGGAGACCGGGGGTGAGCAGTTCTTC. Protein sequence: CASSLELETGGEQFF.

This clonotype was counted ten times or more. The V gene is TRBV5-6, the J gene TRBJ2-3; TRBD1 agrees at 8 bases. The CDR3 is 16 residues long. The V gene end was trimmed by 4 bases and the J gene end by 2 bases; junction bases not matched to a gene: 9. Germline assignment: CDR1 SGHDT and CDR2 YYEEEE. DNA for the CDR3: TGTGCCAGCAGCCCTCTGGACAGGGTTGACACAGATACGCAGTATTTT. Residues: CASSPLDRVDTDTQYF.

There are many counts of this clonotype. The CDR3 sequence: CSATGTGKETQYF. The CDR3 DNA reads as TGCAGTGCTACCGGGACAGGGAAAGAGACCCAGTACTTC. The genes are TRBV20-1 and TRBJ2-5; 9 bases are a match to TRBD1. Germline V lookup: CDR1 DFQATT, CDR2 SNEGSKA (reference sequence). After removal of 4 bases from V and 3 bases from J, the junction contained 3 bases not matched to a gene. The CDR3 runs 13 residues.

This clonotype rates as medium-sized. The CDR3: CSATSTSGKTDTQYF. DNA for the CDR3: TGCAGTGCTACGTCGACTAGCGGGAAGACAGATACGCAGTATTTT. This sequence joins TRBV20-1 and TRBJ2-3; TRBD2 aligns across 11 bases. The CDR3 runs 15 residues. Unmatched junction bases numbered 6, after V lost 4 bases and J lost 3 bases. Per germline, CDR1 DFQATT and CDR2 SNEGSKA (reference sequence).

This clonotype was seen ten or more times. The gene calls are TRBV3-1 and TRBJ2-5; 8 bases match TRBD2. The germline CDR1 and CDR2 sequences are LGHDT and YNNKEL (reference sequence). The CDR3 has 17 amino acids. Trimming at V came to 3 bases and at J to 4 bases, leaving 13 bases not matched to a gene. The CDR3 DNA is TGTGCCAGCAGCCATCAGCGGGGGAGCTCCGACTTAGAGACCCAGTACTTC. As protein: CASSHQRGSSDLETQYF.

This clonotype showed up many times. The chain uses TRBV6-5 and TRBJ2-7, with D unresolved. The germline gives CDR1 MNHEY, CDR2 SVGAGI. The V gene lost 2 bases and the J gene lost 7 bases, with 15 bases spanning the gap. The CDR3 totals 14 residues. CDR3 DNA sequence: TGTGCCAGCAGTTACAGGGCTTTGGATGGGGAGCAGTACTTC. It yields the protein CASSYRALDGEQYF.

This clonotype was counted many times. This rearrangement joins TRBV7-2 to TRBJ1-2; D is unclear. CDR1 and CDR2 from the germline V gene are SGHTA and FQGNSA. This CDR3 has 15 amino acids. The germline V and J ends were trimmed by 1 base and 2 bases, with 11 bases remaining between them. Here the CDR3 reads CASSLVAETNYGYTF. The CDR3 nucleotides are TGTGCCAGCAGCTTAGTCGCCGAAACGAACTATGGCTACACCTTC.

The sample holds many counts of this clonotype. The chain uses TRBV18 and TRBJ2-5, with D perhaps TRBD1 (6 bases). V was cut by 5 bases and J by 1 base, with 11 bases left in between. The CDR3 spans 14 residues. Germline V lookup: CDR1 KGHSH, CDR2 LQKENI. DNA for the CDR3: TGTGCCAGCTCATCCAGACAGGCCCAAGAGACCCAGTACTTC. It yields the protein CASSSRQAQETQYF. Filled out from reference TRBV18 and TRBJ2-5, the complete variable domain reads NAGVMQNPRHLVRRRGQEARLRCSPMKGHSHVYWYRQLPEEGLKFMVYLQKENIIDESGMPKERFSAEFPKEGPSILRIQQVVRGDSAAYFCASSSRQAQETQYFGPGTRLLVL.

This clonotype has just a few counts. The rearrangement joins TRBV19 to TRBJ1-5, with a tentative D call TRBD1 (6 bases). The CDR3 loop spans 18 amino acids. The V end was cut by 4 bases, the J end by 3 bases, with 22 bases between. Germline CDR1 and CDR2: LNHDA and SQIVND (reference sequence). This CDR3 is CASSTPLATTGYNQPQHF. For the CDR3, the DNA is TGTGCCAGTAGTACCCCCTTAGCTACTACAGGGTACAATCAGCCCCAGCATTTT.

This clonotype was seen many times. The rearrangement joins TRBV7-2 to TRBJ2-4, with unresolved D. With 1 base removed from V and 3 bases from J, the gap between germline ends came to 13 bases. Germline V gives CDR1 SGHTA, CDR2 FQGNSA. This CDR3 has 16 amino acids. CDR3 residues: CASSLEIRGFKNIQYF. The CDR3, as DNA: TGTGCCAGCAGCTTAGAAATTCGAGGTTTCAAAAACATTCAGTACTTC. The full variable domain, in which reference TRBV7-2 and TRBJ2-4 provide the parts outside the CDR3, is GAGVSQSPSNKVTEKGKDVELRCDPISGHTALYWYRQSLGQGLEFLIYFQGNSAPDKSGLPSDRFSAERTGGSVSTLTIQRTQQEDSAVYLCASSLEIRGFKNIQYFGAGTRLSVL.

In its sample, this clonotype was seen many times. The chain has TRBV2 and TRBJ2-3; 9 bases map to TRBD1. Trimming cost V 6 bases and J 6 bases; bases outside gene matches: 10. Germline loops: CDR1 SNHLY, CDR2 FYNNEI. The CDR3 sequence is 15 residues long. In nucleotides, the CDR3 is TGTGCCAGCAGAGACGGGGACAGGGCGAGGGATACGCAGTATTTT. It codes for CASRDGDRARDTQYF.

This clonotype is labeled as medium-sized. J is TRBJ1-6 and V is TRBV6-5, with 8 bases lining up with TRBD1. V was clipped by 6 bases and J by 8 bases; unmatched bases: 9. This CDR3 is built from 15 residues. Germline V gives CDR1 MNHEY, CDR2 SVGAGI. The CDR3 loop is CASSDTTGVDSPLHF. The CDR3 DNA is TGTGCCAGCAGCGATACGACAGGGGTAGATTCACCCCTCCACTTT.

Within the sample, this clonotype is large. The rearrangement links TRBV24-1 to TRBJ2-1; TRBD2 is a possible D gene (5 bases). CDR1 and CDR2 from the germline V gene are KGHDR and SFDVKD. The CDR3 is 15 amino acids. Trimming took off 7 bases at V and 0 bases at J, with 12 bases between the two ends. CDR3 residues: CATRGRGVSYNEQFF. The CDR3 nucleotides read TGTGCCACCAGGGGCCGGGGAGTCTCCTACAATGAGCAGTTCTTC.

This clonotype was recorded at least ten times. V gene TRBV29-1 combines with J gene TRBJ2-1; 14 positions agree with TRBD2. The CDR3 contains 15 residues. Trimming took 6 bases from V and 7 from J; bases not matched to a gene: 8. Germline lookup yields CDR1 SQVTM and CDR2 ANQGSEA. DNA for the CDR3: TGCAGCGTACTGGGACTAGCGGGAGATCTAAATGAGCAGTTCTTC. This translates into CSVLGLAGDLNEQFF.

This clonotype was counted ten times or more. This chain links TRBV27 with TRBJ2-2; weak D call: TRBD1 (5 bases). Germline V gives CDR1 MNHEY, CDR2 SMNVEV (reference sequence). The CDR3 is 14 amino acids. V lost 4 bases, J lost 6 bases, and 12 bases lay in between. CDR3 protein: CASSSIATAGELFF. The CDR3 coding sequence is TGTGCCAGCAGTTCTATCGCGACAGCCGGGGAGCTGTTTTTT.

The sample holds a few counts of this clonotype. The chain couples TRBV4-2 to TRBJ2-2; no firm D call. Trimming cost V 4 bases and J 4 bases, with 10 bases left between them. CDR1 and CDR2 (germline): LGHNA, YNFKEQ. This CDR3 region has 14 residues. In DNA form, the CDR3 reads TGTGCCAGCAGCCGAGCAGACGTCACCGGGGAGCTGTTTTTT. As protein: CASSRADVTGELFF.

This clonotype was observed many times. CDR3 in DNA: TGCGCCAGCAGCGCCGGGGGAGCGATCGAAGAGACCCAGTACTTC. It translates to CASSAGGAIEETQYF. The genes are TRBV5-1 and TRBJ2-5; D perhaps matches TRBD2 (6 bases). Trimming removed 4 bases from V and 3 bases from J, with 16 bases in between. Germline-derived CDR1 and CDR2 are SGHRS and YFSETQ. The length of the CDR3 is 15 residues.

This clonotype occurred many times. The CDR3 DNA reads as TGCAGTGCTGTCAGAGCTAGCGGGGGGGGTATGGAGCAGTTCTTC. Translation gives CSAVRASGGGMEQFF. This rearrangement joins TRBV20-1 to TRBJ2-1, with 12 bases aligning to TRBD2. The germline V gene has CDR1 DFQATT and CDR2 SNEGSKA (reference sequence). This CDR3 spans 15 amino acids. The trim removed 5 bases at V and 10 bases at J, leaving 12 bases unmatched.

In its sample, this clonotype ranks as medium-sized (0.01 to 0.1%). This chain connects TRBV6-1 to TRBJ2-7; D not resolved. The V end was cut by 7 bases, the J end by 3 bases, with 7 bases between. The germline gives CDR1 MNHNS, CDR2 SASEGT. The CDR3 contains 11 residues. In DNA form, the CDR3 reads TGTGCCAGCACCCACAGCTACGAGCAGTACTTC. It translates to CASTHSYEQYF.

This clonotype occurred many times. The gene calls are TRBV5-1 and TRBJ2-3, with D perhaps being TRBD1 or TRBD2 (6 bases each). Deletions cut 0 bases from V and 5 bases from J, with 13 bases between. The CDR3 extends over 15 amino acids. Germline CDR1 reads SGHRS; CDR2 reads YFSETQ. The CDR3 coding sequence is TGCGCCAGCAGCTTGGAAGGGGGGCGCAAAGATACGCAGTATTTT. Its protein is CASSLEGGRKDTQYF.

This clonotype occurred many times. The rearrangement joins TRBV4-1 to TRBJ2-3, with no clear D. Germline CDR1 is MGHRA and CDR2 is YSYEKL. V lost 3 bases and J lost 4, with 5 bases in between. The length of the CDR3 is 12 residues. The DNA for the CDR3 is TGCGCCAGCAGCCAGACCTCAGATACGCAGTATTTT. This encodes CASSQTSDTQYF.

This clonotype counts as medium-sized. This chain links TRBV7-8 with TRBJ2-3; D possibly corresponds to TRBD2 (6 bases). The CDR3 sequence is 18 residues long. With 2 bases removed from V and 2 bases from J, the gap between germline ends came to 20 bases. Germline V gene sequence: CDR1 SGHVS, CDR2 FQNEAQ. The CDR3 nucleotides read TGTGCCAGCAGCTTAACGGTCTGGGGGGTAAGGCCCACAGATACGCAGTATTTT. Residues: CASSLTVWGVRPTDTQYF. The full variable domain, completed using reference TRBV7-8 and TRBJ2-3, is GAGVSQSPRYKVAKRGQDVALRCDPISGHVSLFWYQQALGQGPEFLTYFQNEAQLDKSGLPSDRFFAERPEGSVSTLKIQRTQQEDSAVYLCASSLTVWGVRPTDTQYFGPGTRLTVL.

This clonotype was seen at least ten times. This chain joins TRBV5-1 and TRBJ1-4; the D gene is possibly TRBD1 (5 bases). CDR1 SGHRS and CDR2 YFSETQ come from the germline V gene. The CDR3 is made up of 13 amino acids. The V and J ends lost 5 bases and 8 bases respectively, with 13 bases between them. The chain's CDR3 is CASSSGIGEKLFF. The CDR3 bases are TGCGCCAGCAGTTCAGGGATCGGGGAAAAACTGTTTTTT.

This clonotype occurred many times. This sequence joins TRBV11-1 and TRBJ1-4; weak D call: TRBD1 (5 bases). The V gene lost 2 bases and the J gene lost 0 bases, with 7 bases spanning the gap. Germline V gene data show CDR1 as SGHAT and CDR2 as FQDESV (reference sequence). The CDR3 sequence is 15 residues long. CDR3: CASSLRQTTNEKLFF. The CDR3 nucleotides read TGTGCCAGCAGCTTACGACAGACAACTAATGAAAAACTGTTTTTT.